Below, 10 T cell receptor beta chains from the same sample are listed, as sequenced in a study of identical twins. From the 5' RACE reads, TCRdb called clonotypes with MiXCR, one entry per CDR3 protein. The table lists a few hundred thousand distinct CDR3 sequences, just under 10% of them singletons, with more than 2.5% in the top ten. These sequences were also reported in another study, on yellow fever vaccine responses in identical twins.

Sequencing was done on a sample of PBMCs. Every receptor here comes from a woman younger than 30 in good health.

The chain has TRBV5-1 and TRBJ1-2, with D unclear. CDR3 length: 15 amino acids. Germline V gene sequence: CDR1 SGHRS, CDR2 YFSETQ. Trimming took 0 bases from V and 1 from J, leaving 10 bases between them. The CDR3 sequence: CASSLGSLRNYGYTF. The CDR3 DNA is TGCGCCAGCAGCTTGGGGAGCCTCCGTAACTATGGCTACACCTTC.

Note on this clonotype: Germline is not matched at one junction end, which may reflect a read error. This chain connects TRBV7-6 to TRBJ2-3, with D uncertain. CDR1 and CDR2 from the germline V gene are SGHVS and FNYEAQ. This CDR3 is built from 15 residues. The CDR3 here is CASSLSGLSTDTLYF. CDR3 coding DNA: TGTGCCAGCAGCTTAAGTGGCTTGAGCACAGATACGCTGTATTTT.

In this sample, this clonotype turned up many times. The chain carries TRBV4-2 and TRBJ1-1; possible D gene TRBD1, 6 bases. CDR1 and CDR2 (germline): LGHNA, YNFKEQ. V lost 4 bases, J lost 2 bases, and 11 bases lay in between. The CDR3 is 14 amino acids. CDR3 region: CASSLRGRNTEAFF. Written as DNA, the CDR3 is TGTGCCAGCAGCCTCAGGGGTCGAAACACTGAAGCTTTCTTT.

Only a few counts were recorded for this clonotype. The rearrangement uses TRBV2 and TRBJ2-2; D remains unclear. Germline V gene lookup returns CDR1 SNHLY and CDR2 FYNNEI. The V end was cut by 7 bases, the J end by 0 bases, with 9 bases between. The CDR3 extends over 14 amino acids. CDR3 coding DNA: TGTGCCAGCAATTCACAGTCGAACACCGGGGAGCTGTTTTTT. Its protein product is CASNSQSNTGELFF.

The chain has TRBV20-1 and TRBJ2-1; D is ambiguous. CDR3 length: 11 amino acids. Looked up from germline, CDR1 is DFQATT and CDR2 is SNEGSKA (reference sequence). V was pared by 5 bases and J by 8 bases, with 10 bases between. This chain's CDR3 is CSASRVHEQFF. The CDR3 coding sequence is TGCAGTGCTTCAAGAGTTCATGAGCAGTTCTTC.

The table lists this clonotype with many counts. The J gene is TRBJ2-1, the V gene TRBV7-9; 9 bases are a match to TRBD2. The V segment lost 7 bases and the J segment 6 bases; nucleotides outside the gene matches: 13. The germline gives CDR1 SEHNR, CDR2 FQNEAQ (reference sequence). CDR3 length: 16 residues. CDR3 in DNA: TGTGCCAGCACCCCAATTAGCGGGAGAGGATTCAATGAGCAGTTCTTC. Translated: CASTPISGRGFNEQFF.

This clonotype was counted between two and nine times. The CDR3 protein is CSASSGGTTEAFF. Here the CDR3 DNA reads TGCAGTGCTTCGAGTGGGGGGACCACTGAAGCTTTCTTT. The chain joins TRBV20-1 to TRBJ1-1; D is possibly TRBD1 (5 bases). Germline V gives CDR1 DFQATT, CDR2 SNEGSKA (reference sequence). The CDR3 length is 13 residues. The V end was cut by 5 bases, the J end by 4 bases, with 14 bases between.

The chain links TRBV3-1 to TRBJ2-5; 7 bases match TRBD1. The CDR3 spans 14 residues. The germline V gene has CDR1 LGHDT and CDR2 YNNKEL (reference sequence). The V and J ends lost 4 bases and 8 bases, in that order; junction bases with no gene match: 10. The CDR3 here is CASSPTRDSTTQYF. The CDR3 DNA follows: TGTGCCAGCAGCCCCACCCGGGACAGCACCACCCAGTACTTC.

This clonotype has at least ten counts. The V gene is TRBV19, the J gene TRBJ1-1; D not resolved. Germline loops: CDR1 LNHDA, CDR2 SQIVND (reference sequence). This CDR3 has 13 amino acids. Trimming took 10 bases from V and 0 from J, leaving 12 bases between them. This CDR3 reads CATAASLNTEAFF. The CDR3 nucleotides are TGTGCCACCGCAGCCAGTCTGAACACTGAAGCTTTCTTT.

This clonotype was found many times. V gene TRBV4-2 combines with J gene TRBJ2-3, with TRBD2 as a possible D gene (5 bases). CDR1 and CDR2 (germline): LGHNA, YNFKEQ. Trimming cost V 4 bases and J 4 bases, with 12 bases left between them. CDR3 length equals 14 residues. Here the CDR3 DNA reads TGTGCCAGCAGCCCCGGAGGCGCGGCAGATACGCAGTATTTT. Amino acids: CASSPGGAADTQYF.